This T cell receptor beta chain derives from a study of blood T cell repertoires in COVID-19. On the study more broadly: COVID-19 samples collected from the United States, Italy and Spain covered acute and convalescent phases.

The CDR3 extends over 10 amino acids. V dropped 8 bases and J dropped 8 bases, with 7 bases sitting between them. Assay used: immunoSEQ multiplex PCR; TCRdb lists only in-frame clones, some missing. Of around 100,000 clones in the sample, about 89% were seen once. J is TRBJ2-4 and V is TRBV6-7, with a possible D match to TRBD2 (6 bases). TRBV6-7 is an ORF; its function is uncertain. Sequenced: peripheral blood. The clonotype originates from a human donor with acute or convalescent COVID-19. The donor label of this sample is uncertain. The CDR3 nucleotides read TGTGCCAGCCAGCGGGACATTCAGTACTTC. This translates into CASQRDIQYF.